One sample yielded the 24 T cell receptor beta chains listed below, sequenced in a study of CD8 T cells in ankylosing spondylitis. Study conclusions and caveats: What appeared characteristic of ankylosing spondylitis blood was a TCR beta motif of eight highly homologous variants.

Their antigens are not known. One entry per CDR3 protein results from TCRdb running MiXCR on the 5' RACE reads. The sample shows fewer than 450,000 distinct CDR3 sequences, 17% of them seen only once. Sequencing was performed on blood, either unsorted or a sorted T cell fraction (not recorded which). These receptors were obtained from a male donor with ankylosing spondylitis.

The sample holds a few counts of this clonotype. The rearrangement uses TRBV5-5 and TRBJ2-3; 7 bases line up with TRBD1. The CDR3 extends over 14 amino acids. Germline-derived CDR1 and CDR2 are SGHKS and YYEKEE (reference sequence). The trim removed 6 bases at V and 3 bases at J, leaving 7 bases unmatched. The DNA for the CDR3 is TGTGCCAGCACCCTGACAGGGACGACAGATACGCAGTATTTT. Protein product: CASTLTGTTDTQYF.

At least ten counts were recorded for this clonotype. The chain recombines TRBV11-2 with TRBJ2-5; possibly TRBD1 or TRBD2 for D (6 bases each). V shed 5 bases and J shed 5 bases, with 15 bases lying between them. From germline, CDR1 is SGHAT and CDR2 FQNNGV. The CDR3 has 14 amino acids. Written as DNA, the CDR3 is TGTGCCAGCAGCCTAAGGGGGGCCGGGGAGACCCAGTACTTC. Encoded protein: CASSLRGAGETQYF.

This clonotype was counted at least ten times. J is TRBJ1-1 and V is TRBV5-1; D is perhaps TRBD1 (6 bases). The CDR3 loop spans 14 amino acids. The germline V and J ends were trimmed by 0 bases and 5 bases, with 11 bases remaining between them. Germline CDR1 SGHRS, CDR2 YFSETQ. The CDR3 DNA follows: TGCGCCAGCAGCTTGGGAGGGGGGGTGACTGAAGCTTTCTTT. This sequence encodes CASSLGGGVTEAFF.

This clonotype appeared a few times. For the CDR3, the DNA is TGTGCCATCAAGGTGGGAACAGAGCATAACTATGGCTACACCTTC. Translating gives CAIKVGTEHNYGYTF. The chain joins TRBV10-3 to TRBJ1-2; no clear D. The CDR3 runs 15 residues. From germline, CDR1 is ENHRY and CDR2 SYGVKD. Deletions cut 7 bases from V and 1 base from J, with 16 bases between.

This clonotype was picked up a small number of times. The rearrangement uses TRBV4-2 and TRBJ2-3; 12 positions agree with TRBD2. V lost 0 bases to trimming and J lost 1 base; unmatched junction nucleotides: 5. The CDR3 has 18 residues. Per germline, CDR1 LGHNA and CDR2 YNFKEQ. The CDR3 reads CASSQDPTSGSRTDTQYF. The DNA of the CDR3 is TGTGCCAGCAGCCAAGACCCGACTAGCGGGAGCCGCACAGATACGCAGTATTTT.

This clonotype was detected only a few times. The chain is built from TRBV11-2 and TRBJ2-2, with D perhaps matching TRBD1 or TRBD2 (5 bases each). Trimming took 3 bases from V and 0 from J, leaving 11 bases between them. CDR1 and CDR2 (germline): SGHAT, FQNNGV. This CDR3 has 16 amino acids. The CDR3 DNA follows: TGTGCCAGCAGCTTGGGGGAAGGGACGAACACCGGGGAGCTGTTTTTT. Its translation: CASSLGEGTNTGELFF.

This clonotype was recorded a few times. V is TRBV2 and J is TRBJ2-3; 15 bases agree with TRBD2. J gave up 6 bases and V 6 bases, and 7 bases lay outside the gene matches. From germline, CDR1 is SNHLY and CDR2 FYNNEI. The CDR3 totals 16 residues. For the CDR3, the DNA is TGTGCCAGCAGACAATCCGGACTAGCGGGAGGGGATACGCAGTATTTT. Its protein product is CASRQSGLAGGDTQYF.

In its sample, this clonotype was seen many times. CDR3 loop: CASSLEGATNEKLFF. CDR3 coding DNA: TGTGCCAGCAGCTTGGAAGGTGCAACTAATGAAAAACTGTTTTTT. This chain joins TRBV5-4 and TRBJ1-4; D is undetermined. The CDR3 runs to 15 residues. V lost 0 bases and J 0 bases, leaving 6 bases between the germline ends. The germline CDR1 and CDR2 sequences are SGHNT and YYREEE (reference sequence).

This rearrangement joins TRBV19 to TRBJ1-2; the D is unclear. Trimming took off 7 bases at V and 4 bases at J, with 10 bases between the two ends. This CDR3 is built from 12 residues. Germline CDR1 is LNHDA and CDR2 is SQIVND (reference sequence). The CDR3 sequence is CASNALPYGYTF. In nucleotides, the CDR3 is TGTGCCAGTAACGCGCTACCCTATGGCTACACCTTC.

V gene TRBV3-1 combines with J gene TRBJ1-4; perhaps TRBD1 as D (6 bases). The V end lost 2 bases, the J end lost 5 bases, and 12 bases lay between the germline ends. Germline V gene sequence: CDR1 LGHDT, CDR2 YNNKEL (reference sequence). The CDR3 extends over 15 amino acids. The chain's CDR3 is CASSQLGQRNEKLFF. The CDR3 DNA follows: TGTGCCAGCAGCCAACTTGGACAGCGCAATGAAAAACTGTTTTTT.

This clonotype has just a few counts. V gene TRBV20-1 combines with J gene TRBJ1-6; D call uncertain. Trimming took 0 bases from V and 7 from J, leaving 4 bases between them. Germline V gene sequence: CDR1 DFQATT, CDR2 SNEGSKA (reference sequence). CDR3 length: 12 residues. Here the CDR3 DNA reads TGCAGTGCTAGAGAGGGAAATTCACCCCTCCACTTT. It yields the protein CSAREGNSPLHF.

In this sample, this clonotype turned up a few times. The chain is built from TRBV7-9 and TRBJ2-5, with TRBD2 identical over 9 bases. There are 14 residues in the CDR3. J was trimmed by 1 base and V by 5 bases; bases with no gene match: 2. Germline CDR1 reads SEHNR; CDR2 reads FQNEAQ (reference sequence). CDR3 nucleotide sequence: TGTGCCAGCAGCGTTAGCGGGGGCCAAGAGACCCAGTACTTC. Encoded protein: CASSVSGGQETQYF.

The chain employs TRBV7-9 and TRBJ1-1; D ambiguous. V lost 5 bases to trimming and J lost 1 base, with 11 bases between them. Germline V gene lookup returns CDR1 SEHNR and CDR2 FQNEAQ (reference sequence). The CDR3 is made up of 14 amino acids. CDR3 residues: CASSPETENTEAFF. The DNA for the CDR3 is TGTGCCAGCAGCCCGGAAACTGAGAACACTGAAGCTTTCTTT.

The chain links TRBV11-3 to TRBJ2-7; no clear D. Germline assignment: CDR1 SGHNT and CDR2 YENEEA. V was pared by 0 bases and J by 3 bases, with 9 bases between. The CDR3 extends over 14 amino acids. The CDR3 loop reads CASSLEEESYEQYF. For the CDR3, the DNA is TGTGCCAGCAGCTTAGAAGAGGAAAGCTACGAGCAGTACTTC.

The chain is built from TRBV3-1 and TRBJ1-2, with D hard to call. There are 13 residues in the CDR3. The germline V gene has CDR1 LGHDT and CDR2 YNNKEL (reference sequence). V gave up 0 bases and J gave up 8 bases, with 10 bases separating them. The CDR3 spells CASSQDGGQGYTF. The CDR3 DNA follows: TGTGCCAGCAGCCAAGATGGCGGGCAGGGCTACACCTTC.

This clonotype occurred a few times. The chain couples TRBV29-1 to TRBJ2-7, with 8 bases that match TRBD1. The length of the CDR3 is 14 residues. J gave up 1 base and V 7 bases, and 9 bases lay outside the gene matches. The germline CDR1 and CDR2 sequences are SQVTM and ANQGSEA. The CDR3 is CSASDRAGSYEQYF. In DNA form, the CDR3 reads TGCAGCGCCTCGGACAGGGCTGGTTCCTACGAGCAGTACTTC.

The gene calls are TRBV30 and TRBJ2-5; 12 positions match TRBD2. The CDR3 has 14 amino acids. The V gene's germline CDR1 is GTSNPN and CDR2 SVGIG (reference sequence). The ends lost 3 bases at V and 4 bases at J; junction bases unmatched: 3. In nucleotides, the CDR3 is TGTGCCTGGAGCATGGGACTAGCGGGAGAGACCCAGTACTTC. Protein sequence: CAWSMGLAGETQYF.

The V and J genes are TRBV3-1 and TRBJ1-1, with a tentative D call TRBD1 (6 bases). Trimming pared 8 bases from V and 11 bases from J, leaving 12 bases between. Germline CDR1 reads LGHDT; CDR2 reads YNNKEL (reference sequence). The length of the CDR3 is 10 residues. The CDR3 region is CASSGEAAFF. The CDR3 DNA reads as TGTGCCAGCTCAGGGGAGGCCGCTTTCTTT.

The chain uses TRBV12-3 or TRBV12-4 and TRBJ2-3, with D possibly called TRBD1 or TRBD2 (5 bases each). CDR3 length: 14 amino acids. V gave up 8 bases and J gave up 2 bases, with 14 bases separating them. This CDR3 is CASLRQGVTDTQYF. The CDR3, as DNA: TGTGCCAGCCTCCGGCAGGGAGTCACAGATACGCAGTATTTT.

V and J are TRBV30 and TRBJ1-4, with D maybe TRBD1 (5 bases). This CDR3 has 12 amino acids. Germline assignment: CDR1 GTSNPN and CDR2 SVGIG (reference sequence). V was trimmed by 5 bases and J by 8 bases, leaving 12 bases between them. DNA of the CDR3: TGTGCCTGGGGGCGGAGGGGAGAAAAACTGTTTTTT. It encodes CAWGRRGEKLFF.

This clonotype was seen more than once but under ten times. The CDR3 spells CASSSRGENTGELFF. The CDR3, as DNA: TGTGCCAGCAGCTCTCGGGGGGAAAACACCGGGGAGCTGTTTTTT. V usage is TRBV5-6 and J usage is TRBJ2-2, with 7 bases identical to TRBD2. V gave up 3 bases and J gave up 2 bases; unmatched junction bases: 4. The CDR3 loop spans 15 amino acids. Germline V CDR1 and CDR2: SGHDT, YYEEEE. The complete variable domain, with remaining parts taken from reference TRBV5-6 and TRBJ2-2, reads DAGVTQSPTHLIKTRGQQVTLRCSPKSGHDTVSWYQQALGQGPQFIFQYYEEEERQRGNFPDRFSGHQFPNYSSELNVNALLLGDSALYLCASSSRGENTGELFFGEGSRLTVL.

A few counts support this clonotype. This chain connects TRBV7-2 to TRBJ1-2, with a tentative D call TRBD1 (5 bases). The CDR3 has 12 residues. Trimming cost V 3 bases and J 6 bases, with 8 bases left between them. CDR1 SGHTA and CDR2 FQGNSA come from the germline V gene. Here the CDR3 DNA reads TGTGCCAGCAGCTTGTGGGGGGATGGCTACACCTTC. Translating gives CASSLWGDGYTF.

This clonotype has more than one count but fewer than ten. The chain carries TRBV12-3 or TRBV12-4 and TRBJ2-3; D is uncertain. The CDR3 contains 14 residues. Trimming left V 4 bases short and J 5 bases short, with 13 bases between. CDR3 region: CASSWGRDVDTQYF. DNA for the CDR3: TGTGCCAGCAGTTGGGGTAGGGATGTAGATACGCAGTATTTT.

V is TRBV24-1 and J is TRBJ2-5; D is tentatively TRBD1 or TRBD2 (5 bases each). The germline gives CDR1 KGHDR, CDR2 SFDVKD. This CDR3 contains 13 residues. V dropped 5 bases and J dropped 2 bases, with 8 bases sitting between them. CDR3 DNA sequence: TGTGCCACCAGTGGAGGGGCACAAGAGACCCAGTACTTC. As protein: CATSGGAQETQYF.